The subject of this entry is one TCR beta chain. This entry belongs to a study of glioma-infiltrating T cells. Trimming pared 4 bases from V and 2 bases from J, leaving 12 bases between. The CDR3 spans 14 residues. Looked up from germline, CDR1 is MGHRA and CDR2 is YSYEKL. The iRepertoire nested amplicon-rescue multiplex PCR amplified TCR alpha and beta CDR3s from RNA. TCRdb passed the multiplex PCR reads through MiXCR, listing each CDR3 protein once. This repertoire shows about 410,000 distinct CDR3 sequences, 41% found once; its top ten account for approximately 12%. The chain couples TRBV4-1 to TRBJ2-7, with D perhaps given as TRBD1 or TRBD2 (5 bases each). Material: glioma tissue, nonneoplastic brain tissue, or PBMCs (not recorded which). This clonotype was obtained from a human donor with low-grade glioma or glioblastoma, undergoing nonglioma brain surgery, or in good health (not recorded which). This chain's CDR3 is CASSRDLTAYEQYF. The CDR3, as DNA: TGCGCCAGCAGCCGGGACCTGACCGCCTACGAGCAGTACTTC.